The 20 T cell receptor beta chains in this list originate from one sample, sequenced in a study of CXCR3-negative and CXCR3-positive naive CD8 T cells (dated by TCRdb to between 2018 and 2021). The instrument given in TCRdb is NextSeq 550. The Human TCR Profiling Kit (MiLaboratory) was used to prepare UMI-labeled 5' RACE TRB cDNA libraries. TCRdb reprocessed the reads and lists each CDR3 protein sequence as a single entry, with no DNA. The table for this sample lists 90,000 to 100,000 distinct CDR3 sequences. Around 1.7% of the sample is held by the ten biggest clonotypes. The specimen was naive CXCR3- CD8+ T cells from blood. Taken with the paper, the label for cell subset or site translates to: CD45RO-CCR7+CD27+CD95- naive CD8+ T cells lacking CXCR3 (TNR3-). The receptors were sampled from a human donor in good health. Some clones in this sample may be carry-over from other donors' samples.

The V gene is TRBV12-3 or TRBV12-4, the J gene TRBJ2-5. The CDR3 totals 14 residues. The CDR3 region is CASSSVSQQETQYF.

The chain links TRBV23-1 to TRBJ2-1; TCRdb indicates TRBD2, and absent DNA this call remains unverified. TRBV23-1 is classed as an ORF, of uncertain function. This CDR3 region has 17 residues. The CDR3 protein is CASPTVPQIDSYNEQFF.

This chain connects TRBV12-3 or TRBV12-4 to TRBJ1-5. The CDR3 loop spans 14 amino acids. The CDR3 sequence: CASSFGGRYQPQHF.

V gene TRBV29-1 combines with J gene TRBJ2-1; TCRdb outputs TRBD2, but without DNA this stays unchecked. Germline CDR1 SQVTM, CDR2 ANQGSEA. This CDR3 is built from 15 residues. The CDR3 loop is CSVERGGREFNEQFF.

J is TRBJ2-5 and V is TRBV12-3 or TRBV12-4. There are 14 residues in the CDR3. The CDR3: CASSMSGSQETQYF.

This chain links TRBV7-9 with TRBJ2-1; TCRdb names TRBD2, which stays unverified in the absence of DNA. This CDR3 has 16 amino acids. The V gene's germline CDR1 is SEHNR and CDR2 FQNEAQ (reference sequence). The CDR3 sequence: CASSRTSGRPYNEQFF.

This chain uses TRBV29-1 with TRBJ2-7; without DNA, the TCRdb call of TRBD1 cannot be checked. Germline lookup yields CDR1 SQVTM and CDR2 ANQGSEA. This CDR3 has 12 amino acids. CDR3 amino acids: CSVRGGPYEQYF.

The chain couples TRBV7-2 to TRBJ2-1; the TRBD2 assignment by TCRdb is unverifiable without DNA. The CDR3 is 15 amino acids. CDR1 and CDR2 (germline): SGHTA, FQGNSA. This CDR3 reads CASSFTAGGVNEQFF.

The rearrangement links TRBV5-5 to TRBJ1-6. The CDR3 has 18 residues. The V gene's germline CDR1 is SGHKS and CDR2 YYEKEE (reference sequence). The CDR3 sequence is CASSPSWTGSSYNSPLHF.

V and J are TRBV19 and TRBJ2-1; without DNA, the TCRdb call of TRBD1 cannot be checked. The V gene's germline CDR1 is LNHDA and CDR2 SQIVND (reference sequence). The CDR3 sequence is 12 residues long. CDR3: CASERGNNEQFF.

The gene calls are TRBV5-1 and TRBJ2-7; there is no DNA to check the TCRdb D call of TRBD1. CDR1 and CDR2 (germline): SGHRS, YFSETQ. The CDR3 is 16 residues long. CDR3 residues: CASSLEPRDGWLEQYF.

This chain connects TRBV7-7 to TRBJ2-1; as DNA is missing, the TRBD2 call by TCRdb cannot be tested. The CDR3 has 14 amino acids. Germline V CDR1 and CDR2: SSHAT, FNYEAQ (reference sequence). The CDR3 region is CASSLTREDNEQFF.

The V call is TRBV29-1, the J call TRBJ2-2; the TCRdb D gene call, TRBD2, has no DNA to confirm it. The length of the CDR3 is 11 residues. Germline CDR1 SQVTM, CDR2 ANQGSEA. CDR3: CSVEVGLASFF.

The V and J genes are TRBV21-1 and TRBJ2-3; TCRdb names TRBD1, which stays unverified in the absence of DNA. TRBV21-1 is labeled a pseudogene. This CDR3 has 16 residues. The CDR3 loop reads CASSKGQGNLTDTQYF.

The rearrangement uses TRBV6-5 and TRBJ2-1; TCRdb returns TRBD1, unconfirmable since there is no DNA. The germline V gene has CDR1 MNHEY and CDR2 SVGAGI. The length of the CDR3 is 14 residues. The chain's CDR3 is CASSYRGNYNEQFF.

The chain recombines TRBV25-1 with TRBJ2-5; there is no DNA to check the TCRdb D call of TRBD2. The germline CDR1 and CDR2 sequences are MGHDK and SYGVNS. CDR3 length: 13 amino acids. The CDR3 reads CASSEAGPETQYF.

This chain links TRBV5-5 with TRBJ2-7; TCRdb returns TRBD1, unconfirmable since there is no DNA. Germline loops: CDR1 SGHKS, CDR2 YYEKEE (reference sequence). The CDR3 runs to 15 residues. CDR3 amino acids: CASSLAPGQGYEQYF.

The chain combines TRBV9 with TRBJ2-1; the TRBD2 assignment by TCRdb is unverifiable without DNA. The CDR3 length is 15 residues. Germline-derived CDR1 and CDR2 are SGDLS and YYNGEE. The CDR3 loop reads CASSVGGSGANEQFF.

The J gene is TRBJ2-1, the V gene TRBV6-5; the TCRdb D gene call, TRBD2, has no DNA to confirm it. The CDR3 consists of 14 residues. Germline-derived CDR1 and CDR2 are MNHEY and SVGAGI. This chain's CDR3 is CASSHQAGAGEQFF.

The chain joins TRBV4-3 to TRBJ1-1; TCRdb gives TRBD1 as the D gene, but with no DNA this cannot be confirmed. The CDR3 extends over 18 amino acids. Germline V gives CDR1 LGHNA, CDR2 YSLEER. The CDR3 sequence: CASSLAQLVGGKNTEAFF.